Below, 15 T cell receptor beta chains from the same sample are listed, as sequenced in a study of beta chain features in type 1 diabetes. Investigators reverse transcribed all isolated RNA, so they sequenced expressed TCRB transcripts. Method: immunoSEQ multiplex PCR; TCRdb's copy keeps in-frame clones and lacks some. Here the sample spans fewer than 900,000 clones, roughly 17% being singletons. Material for sequencing was naive CD4+ T cells from blood. Every receptor here comes from a woman aged 18-29 years in good health.

About this clone: The junction differs from germline at one of its ends, possibly a read error. This chain joins TRBV29-1 and TRBJ1-1; no reliable D call. The germline V gene encodes CDR1 SQVTM and CDR2 ANQGSEA. The length of the CDR3 is 11 residues. The CDR3 region is CSVGGVREDFF. DNA for the CDR3: TGCAGCGTTGGAGGTGTCCGGGAAGATTTCTTT.

The CDR3 here is CASSEGELAGGYEQYF. The CDR3 bases are TGTGCCAGCAGTGAAGGGGAACTAGCGGGAGGGTACGAGCAGTACTTC. The chain has TRBV2 and TRBJ2-7; 13 positions agree with TRBD2. Germline V CDR1 and CDR2: SNHLY, FYNNEI. The CDR3 totals 16 residues. V dropped 1 base and J dropped 4; count of bases not matched to a gene: 4.

The chain uses TRBV7-3 and TRBJ2-7; 9 bases fit TRBD2. CDR1 and CDR2 from the germline V gene are SGHTA and FQGTGA. The CDR3 length is 18 residues. With V trimmed by 3 bases and J by 9 bases, 21 bases remained unmatched. In DNA, the CDR3 is TGTGCCAGCAGCTTTAGTTCGGCCGGGACTAGCCTCGGATTCGGGCAGTACTTC. Its translation: CASSFSSAGTSLGFGQYF.

This clone was picked up a small number of times. The rearrangement links TRBV27 to TRBJ1-1; 7 bases map to TRBD1. V lost 3 bases, J lost 2 bases, and 18 bases stayed unmatched. The CDR3 is 19 amino acids. CDR1 and CDR2 (germline): MNHEY, SMNVEV (reference sequence). CDR3: CASSFLLPRRGQSNTEAFF. In nucleotides, the CDR3 is TGTGCCAGCAGTTTCCTTTTACCTAGAAGGGGGCAAAGTAACACTGAAGCTTTCTTT.

This clone was found a few times. This chain uses TRBV29-1 with TRBJ2-1, with D possibly being TRBD1 or TRBD2 (5 bases each). Germline assignment: CDR1 SQVTM and CDR2 ANQGSEA. The CDR3 loop spans 13 amino acids. Trimming took 7 bases from V and 2 from J, leaving 12 bases between them. The chain's CDR3 is CSAVGDTYNEQFF. CDR3 coding DNA: TGCAGCGCTGTGGGGGATACCTACAATGAGCAGTTCTTC.

The chain employs TRBV15 and TRBJ1-4; 8 bases map to TRBD1. Unmatched junction bases numbered 5, after V lost 1 base and J lost 4 bases. Germline loops: CDR1 LNHNV, CDR2 YYDKDF (reference sequence). The CDR3 extends over 16 amino acids. The CDR3 region is CATSRGRDRINEKLFF. CDR3 DNA: TGTGCCACCAGCAGAGGCCGGGACAGGATTAATGAAAAACTGTTTTTT. Variable domain in full (rest from reference TRBV15 and TRBJ1-4): DAMVIQNPRYQVTQFGKPVTLSCSQTLNHNVMYWYQQKSSQAPKLLFHYYDKDFNNEADTPDNFQSRRPNTSFCFLDIRSPGLGDTAMYLCATSRGRDRINEKLFFGSGTQLSVL.

This clone has more than one count but fewer than ten. The J gene is TRBJ2-2, the V gene TRBV4-3; a possible D gene is TRBD2 (5 bases). The length of the CDR3 is 16 residues. Germline V gene sequence: CDR1 LGHNA, CDR2 YSLEER. Trimming stripped 0 bases from V and 3 bases from J, with 11 bases between. The CDR3 region has the DNA TGCGCCAGCAGCCAAGATGGGCGGGTATACACCGGGGAGCTGTTTTTT. Translated: CASSQDGRVYTGELFF.

The chain carries TRBV18 and TRBJ2-7; D gene unclear. V gave up 3 bases and J gave up 2 bases, with 14 bases separating them. In germline, CDR1 is KGHSH, CDR2 LQKENI. The CDR3 is 15 residues long. This CDR3 is CASSPNQGETYEQYF. The CDR3 nucleotides are TGTGCCAGCTCACCCAACCAAGGTGAAACCTACGAGCAGTACTTC.

This clone was counted a few times. The chain links TRBV10-3 to TRBJ2-1; tentative D call: TRBD1 (6 bases). Germline-derived CDR1 and CDR2 are ENHRY and SYGVKD. V was cut by 3 bases and J by 2 bases, with 11 bases left in between. The CDR3 length is 15 residues. In nucleotides, the CDR3 is TGTGCCATCAGTGAAAGCAGGGGAGCCTACAATGAGCAGTTCTTC. Encoded protein: CAISESRGAYNEQFF.

This clone was observed a handful of times. This chain connects TRBV4-3 to TRBJ2-6; 8 bases line up with TRBD1. This CDR3 has 16 residues. Trimming at V came to 4 bases and at J to 0 bases, leaving 2 bases not matched to a gene. From germline, CDR1 is LGHNA and CDR2 YSLEER. The CDR3 reads CASSLDRGSGANVLTF. For the CDR3, the DNA is TGCGCCAGCAGCCTAGACAGGGGCTCTGGGGCCAACGTCCTGACTTTC.

This clone was detected only a few times. The chain has TRBV13 and TRBJ2-7; the D gene is possibly TRBD2 (6 bases). CDR3 size: 14 residues. Trimming removed 2 bases from V and 2 bases from J, with 10 bases in between. CDR1 is PRHDT and CDR2 is FYEKMQ in the germline V gene (reference sequence). This CDR3 is CASSLQRVAYEQYF. DNA for the CDR3: TGTGCCAGCAGCTTACAGCGGGTCGCCTACGAGCAGTACTTC.

The table lists this clone with a few counts. The genes are TRBV28 and TRBJ2-7, with TRBD2 identical over 13 bases. Germline assignment: CDR1 MDHEN and CDR2 SYDVKM. The CDR3 is 14 amino acids. The trim removed 6 bases at V and 7 bases at J, leaving 6 bases unmatched. The DNA of the CDR3 is TGTGCCAGCAGGGGGACTAGCGGGAAATGGGAGCAGTACTTC. Its protein is CASRGTSGKWEQYF.

The chain joins TRBV18 to TRBJ1-4; TRBD1 might be the D (6 bases). This CDR3 comprises 15 residues. V lost 3 bases to trimming and J lost 4 bases, with 12 bases between them. CDR1 is KGHSH, CDR2 LQKENI, per germline. CDR3: CASSPPGEDNEKLFF. CDR3 DNA: TGTGCCAGCTCACCCCCAGGGGAGGATAATGAAAAACTGTTTTTT. Supplemented by reference TRBV18 and TRBJ1-4, the full variable domain reads NAGVMQNPRHLVRRRGQEARLRCSPMKGHSHVYWYRQLPEEGLKFMVYLQKENIIDESGMPKERFSAEFPKEGPSILRIQQVVRGDSAAYFCASSPPGEDNEKLFFGSGTQLSVL.

This clone was detected only a few times. The rearrangement links TRBV5-4 to TRBJ2-7; 9 bases map to TRBD2. The junction had 10 bases not matched to a gene; V was cut back by 2 bases and J by 4 bases. Germline V gene sequence: CDR1 SGHNT, CDR2 YYREEE (reference sequence). The CDR3 consists of 16 residues. The CDR3 here is CASSFVGSGRKYEQYF. The CDR3 DNA reads TGTGCCAGCAGCTTCGTGGGAAGCGGGAGGAAGTACGAGCAGTACTTC.

In DNA, the CDR3 is TGTGCCAGCAGGAACCAGGGTAATCAGCCCCAGCATTTT. The encoded protein is CASRNQGNQPQHF. V is TRBV28 and J is TRBJ1-5; D is possibly TRBD1 (5 bases). V gave up 6 bases and J gave up 4 bases, with 10 bases separating them. CDR1 is MDHEN, CDR2 SYDVKM, per germline. The CDR3 totals 13 residues. The full variable domain, in which reference TRBV28 and TRBJ1-5 provide the parts outside the CDR3, is DVKVTQSSRYLVKRTGEKVFLECVQDMDHENMFWYRQDPGLGLRLIYFSYDVKMKEKGDIPEGYSVSREKKERFSLILESASTNQTSMYLCASRNQGNQPQHFGDGTRLSIL.